These T cell receptor beta chains were read from a single sample in a study of cytomegalovirus exposure and HLA in healthy donors. Sequencing used immunoSEQ multiplex PCR; TCRdb keeps in-frame clones, though not all of them. The sample has 200,000 to 250,000 clones, under 90% seen once. The sample consisted of PBMCs. The receptor source for this set is a human donor in good health. The CDR3 runs from the conserved cysteine through the conserved F or W. Each record gives: D gene, V gene, clone size, J gene, CDR3 length, CDR3 DNA, CDR3 protein. The D gene is left open where the match is weak. The size of a clone is reported for some rows only, either as once, few or many, or as a class for expanded clones.

>TRBD1|TRBV4-3|NA|TRBJ1-2|16
TGCGCCAGCAGCCACCGGGACAGGCAAGCTAACTATGGCTACACCTTC
CASSHRDRQANYGYTF
>TRBD1|TRBV5-1|NA|TRBJ2-1|16
TGCGCCAGCAGCTTGGGACAGGGGGCATCCTACAATGAGCAGTTCTTC
CASSLGQGASYNEQFF
>TRBD1|TRBV6-5|NA|TRBJ2-7|14
TGTGCCAGCAGCCCGGACAGGGAGACCTACGAGCAGTACTTC
CASSPDRETYEQYF
>TRBD1|TRBV29-1|NA|TRBJ1-2|15
TGCAGCGTTGGAGGCGGGACAGGAGTCGTCTATGGCTACACCTTC
CSVGGGTGVVYGYTF
>TRBD2|TRBV28|NA|TRBJ2-2|15
TGTGCCAGCAGTACAGCGGGAGTTGACACCGGGGAGCTGTTTTTT
CASSTAGVDTGELFF
>NA|TRBV19|NA|TRBJ1-3|14
TGTGCCAGTAGGCTCTCGGGGGAGAGCTACACCATATATTTT
CASRLSGESYTIYF
>NA|TRBV4-1|NA|TRBJ1-4|15
TGCGCCAGCAGACCTACAGGGACAACTAATGAAAAACTGTTTTTT
CASRPTGTTNEKLFF
>NA|TRBV7-9|few|TRBJ2-7|14
TGTGCCAGCAGCTTGGCGGGTTTGGACTACGAGCAGTACTTC
CASSLAGLDYEQYF
>NA|TRBV7-3|once|TRBJ2-2|16
TGTGCCAGCAGCTTAGGAAACAGGGGAGGAGCCGGGGAGCTGTTTTTT
CASSLGNRGGAGELFF
>TRBD2|TRBV5-6|NA|TRBJ2-7|15
TGTGCCAGCAGCCACGGACTAGCGGTCCCCTACGAGCAGTACTTC
CASSHGLAVPYEQYF
>NA|TRBV29-1|once|TRBJ2-7|13
TGCAGCGTCACCTGGGGGGGCGAATACGAGCAGTACTTC
CSVTWGGEYEQYF
>TRBD1|TRBV6-5|NA|TRBJ1-1|15
TGTGCCAGCAGGCCGACCGGGACAGGGTCCACTGAAGCTTTCTTT
CASRPTGTGSTEAFF
>NA|TRBV4-3|NA|TRBJ1-1|18
TGCGCCAGCAGCCAATCCTCCCTCGCGGGACGGGAGAACACTGAAGCTTTCTTT
CASSQSSLAGRENTEAFF
>TRBD1|TRBV5-4|NA|TRBJ2-1|16
TGTGCCAGCAGCGGCAGCCGGGACAGCAGGATCAATGAGCAGTTCTTC
CASSGSRDSRINEQFF
>TRBD1|TRBV6-5|NA|TRBJ1-2|16
TGTGCCAGCAGTTCCTCACCGACAGGGTCGTTGCATGGCTACACCTTC
CASSSSPTGSLHGYTF
>TRBD1|TRBV2|NA|TRBJ2-4|14
TGTGCCAGCAGTGAGGGACAGAGTAAAAACATTCAGTACTTC
CASSEGQSKNIQYF
>TRBD2|TRBV6-4|NA|TRBJ2-5|17
TGTGCCAGCAGTGCGACAACCGGACTAGCGGGAGGGGAGACCCAGTACTTC
CASSATTGLAGGETQYF
>NA|TRBV7-9|NA|TRBJ2-1|12
TGTTCCAGCAGCCGGGTACACAATGAGCAGTTCTTC
CSSSRVHNEQFF
>TRBD1|TRBV5-8|NA|TRBJ1-5|14
TGTGCCAGCAGCTTTGGGACAGGGGGTCAGCCCCAGCATTTT
CASSFGTGGQPQHF
>NA|TRBV5-1|few|TRBJ2-1|18
TGCGCCAGCAGCGGGCGCCAGCGGAGGGAGAGGTCCTACAATGAGCAGTTCTTC
CASSGRQRRERSYNEQFF
>TRBD1|TRBV5-5|NA|TRBJ2-7|14
TGTGCCAGCAGCTGGGAGACAGGGTCCTACGAGCAGTACTTC
CASSWETGSYEQYF
>NA|TRBV15|NA|TRBJ1-2|17
TGTGCCACCAGCAGCCTCCCCCCGGGGGGGGTAGGGTATGGCTACACCTTC
CATSSLPPGGVGYGYTF
>NA|TRBV7-2|NA|TRBJ2-3|12
TGTGCCAGCAGCATAAGCACAGATACGCAGTATTTT
CASSISTDTQYF
>NA|TRBV29-1|NA|TRBJ1-2|15
TGCAGCGTTGATGGCCCCCGGAGGTACAACTATGGCTACACCTTC
CSVDGPRRYNYGYTF
>TRBD1|TRBV18|NA|TRBJ1-1|13
TGTGCCAGCCGACAGGGAGAGAACACTGAAGCTTTCTTT
CASRQGENTEAFF
>TRBD1|TRBV19|NA|TRBJ1-5|20
TGTGCCAGTAGATACATGCCGGGACAGGGAGGCGTTTATAGCAATCAGCCCCAGCATTTT
CASRYMPGQGGVYSNQPQHF
>TRBD2|TRBV7-2|once|TRBJ2-1|13
TGTGCCAGCAGCTCCGGGAGGGCCCATGAGCAGTTCTTC
CASSSGRAHEQFF
>NA|TRBV25-1|NA|TRBJ2-7|14
TGTGCCAGCAGTGCTGGGGGGATCGCCTACGAGCAGTACTTC
CASSAGGIAYEQYF
>TRBD1|TRBV15|few|TRBJ2-3|14
TGTGCCACCAGCGGGACAGGACCCACAGATACGCAGTATTTT
CATSGTGPTDTQYF
>NA|TRBV10-1|NA|TRBJ2-7|14
TGCGCCAGCAGTGAGCGCGACAGACGCGACGAGCAGTACTTC
CASSERDRRDEQYF
>TRBD1|TRBV5-4|NA|TRBJ2-7|15
TGTGCCAGCAGCTTGGGGGCAGGGGGCCCCTACGAGCAGTACTTC
CASSLGAGGPYEQYF